The entry below describes one TCR beta chain. This sample was included in a study of control samples from healthy donors and cancer patients. The protocol was immunoSEQ multiplex PCR, while the TCRdb copy is restricted to in-frame clones and leaves out a portion. The table includes just over 150,000 clones, about 94% detected once. Germline V gene sequence: CDR1 MNHEY, CDR2 SVGAGI. This CDR3 has 15 amino acids. V lost 0 bases, J lost 4 bases, and 12 bases lay in between. The sequenced material came from blood. The origin of this receptor is a woman between 40 and 50 years old in good health. The V call is TRBV6-5, the J call TRBJ1-2; D possibly corresponds to TRBD1 (6 bases). The CDR3 reads CASSYSPGAIYGYTF. The CDR3 nucleotides read TGTGCCAGCAGTTACTCGCCGGGGGCGATCTATGGCTACACCTTC.